This T cell receptor (beta chain) is from a study of blood T cell repertoires in COVID-19. Study at large: PBMCs, B-cell-depleted T cells, or T cells were the source of the cDNA or gDNA that made up the material.

Original processing notes: Estimated nucleated cell counts came from reference gene primer amplification. Assay: immunoSEQ multiplex PCR; the TCRdb copy retains only in-frame clones and omits some. V and J calls and clone size come straight from that table; D and trimming were deduced from the DNA. The repertoire holds roughly 200,000 clones, with 70% to 90% as singletons. Losses at the gene ends were 5 bases for V and 6 bases for J; bases not matched to a gene: 16. CDR3 length: 16 amino acids. CDR1 is SGHDT, CDR2 YYEEEE, per germline. Sequencing input: peripheral blood. This chain joins TRBV5-6 and TRBJ2-7; 8 nucleotides match TRBD1. The receptor was derived from a woman younger than 30 who had recovered from COVID-19. Here the CDR3 DNA reads TGTGCCAGCAGGCTTAACCAGGGGGCGCATAGTCCCGAGCAGTACTTC. Its translation is CASRLNQGAHSPEQYF.